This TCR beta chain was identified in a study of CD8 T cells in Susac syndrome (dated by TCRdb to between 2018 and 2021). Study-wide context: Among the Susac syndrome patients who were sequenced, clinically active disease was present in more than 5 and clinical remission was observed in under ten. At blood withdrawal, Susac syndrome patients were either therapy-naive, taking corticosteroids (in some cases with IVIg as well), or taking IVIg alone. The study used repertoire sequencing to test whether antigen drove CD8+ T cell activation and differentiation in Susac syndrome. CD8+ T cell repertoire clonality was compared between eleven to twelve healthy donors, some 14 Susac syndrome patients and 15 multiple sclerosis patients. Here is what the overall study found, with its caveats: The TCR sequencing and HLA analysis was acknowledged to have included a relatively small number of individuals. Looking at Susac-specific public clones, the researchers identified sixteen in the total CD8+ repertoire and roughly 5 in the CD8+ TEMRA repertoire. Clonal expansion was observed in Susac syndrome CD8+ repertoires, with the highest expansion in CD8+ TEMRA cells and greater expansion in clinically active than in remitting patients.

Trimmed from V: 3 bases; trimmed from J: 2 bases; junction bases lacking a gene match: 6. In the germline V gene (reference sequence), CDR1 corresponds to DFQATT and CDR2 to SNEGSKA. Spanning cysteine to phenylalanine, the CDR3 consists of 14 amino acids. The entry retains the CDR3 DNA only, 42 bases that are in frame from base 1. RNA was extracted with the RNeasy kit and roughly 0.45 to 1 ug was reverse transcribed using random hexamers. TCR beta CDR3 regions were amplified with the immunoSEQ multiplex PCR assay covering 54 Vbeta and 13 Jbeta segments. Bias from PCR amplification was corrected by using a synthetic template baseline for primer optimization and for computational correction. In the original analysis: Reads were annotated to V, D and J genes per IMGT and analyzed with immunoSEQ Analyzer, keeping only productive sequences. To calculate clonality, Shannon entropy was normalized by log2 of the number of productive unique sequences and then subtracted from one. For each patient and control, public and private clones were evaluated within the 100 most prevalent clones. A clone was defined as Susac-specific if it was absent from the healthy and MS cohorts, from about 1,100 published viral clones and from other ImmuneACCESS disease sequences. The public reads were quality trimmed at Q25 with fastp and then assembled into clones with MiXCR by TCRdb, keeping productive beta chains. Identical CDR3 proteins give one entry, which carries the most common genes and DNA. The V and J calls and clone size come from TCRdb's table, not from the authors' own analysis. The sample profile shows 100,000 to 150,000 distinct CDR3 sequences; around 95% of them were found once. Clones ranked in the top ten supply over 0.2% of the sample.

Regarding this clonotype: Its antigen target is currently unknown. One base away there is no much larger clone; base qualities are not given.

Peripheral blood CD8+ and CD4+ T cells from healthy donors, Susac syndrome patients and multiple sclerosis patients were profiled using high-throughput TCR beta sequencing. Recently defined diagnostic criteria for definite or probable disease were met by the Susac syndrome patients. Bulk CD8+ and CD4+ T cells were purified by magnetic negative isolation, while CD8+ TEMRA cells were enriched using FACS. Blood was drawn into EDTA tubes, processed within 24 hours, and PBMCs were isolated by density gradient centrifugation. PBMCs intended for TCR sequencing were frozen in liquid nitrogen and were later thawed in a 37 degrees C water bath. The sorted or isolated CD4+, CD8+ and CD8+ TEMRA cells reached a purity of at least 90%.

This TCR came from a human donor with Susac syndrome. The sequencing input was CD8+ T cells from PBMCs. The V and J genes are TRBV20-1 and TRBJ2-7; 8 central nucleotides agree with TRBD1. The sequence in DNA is TGCAGTGCTAGGGGACAGGCTAGGGCCTACGAGCAGTACTTC. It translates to CSARGQARAYEQYF.